Detailed here is one TCR beta chain. These data come from a study of cytomegalovirus exposure and HLA in healthy donors. TCRdb's copy holds only in-frame clones and misses some; the assay was immunoSEQ multiplex PCR. This sample has fewer than 75,000 clones, with about 95% found just once. There are 15 residues in the CDR3. Germline CDR1 is MNHEY and CDR2 is SVGAGI. Between the trimmed V and J ends, which lost 5 bases and 0 bases, there was a span of 14 bases. The rearrangement uses TRBV6-5 and TRBJ2-7; D gene uncertain. The sequenced sample consisted of PBMCs. The source of this sequence is a woman under 30 in good health and CMV-seropositive. This CDR3 is CASSQKPESSYEQYF. The CDR3 nucleotides are TGTGCCAGCAGTCAAAAACCCGAGAGCTCCTACGAGCAGTACTTC.